The present T cell receptor beta chain was sequenced within a study of shared clonotypes between healthy human individuals. The germline V gene encodes CDR1 SEHNR and CDR2 FQNEAQ (reference sequence). V lost 5 bases and J lost 2, with 16 bases in between. CDR3 length: 15 residues. The assay ran at deep level. TCRdb's copy holds only in-frame clones and misses some; the assay was immunoSEQ multiplex PCR. The data contain around 500,000 clones, more than 75% of them singletons. Sequenced: PBMCs. This clonotype was obtained from a middle-aged woman in good health. Some clones in this sample may be carry-over from other donors' samples. The V gene is TRBV7-9, the J gene TRBJ2-7, with a tentative D call TRBD2 (5 bases). CDR3 nucleotide sequence: TGTGCCAGCAGCAGAGGCGGAGGAAGGACCTACGAGCAGTACTTC. Residues: CASSRGGGRTYEQYF.